The rows below give T cell receptor beta chains drawn from one sample of a study of blood T cell repertoires in COVID-19. Here immunoSEQ multiplex PCR was the method, and the copy in TCRdb shows in-frame clones only, minus some. The sample shows roughly 140,000 clones, about nine tenths of them seen only once. The specimen sequenced was PBMCs or T cells enriched from blood (not recorded which). The receptors originated from a man in his 60s who had recovered from COVID-19. Both conserved end residues are part of each CDR3.

J: TRBJ1-6; V: TRBV28; length: 15; CDR3: CASSLRQGKNSPLHF
J: TRBJ1-2; V: TRBV25-1; length: 13; CDR3: CASSPWGHYGYTF
J: TRBJ1-2; V: TRBV20-1; length: 11; CDR3: CSALQGQGYTF
J: TRBJ1-5; V: TRBV19; length: 15; CDR3: CASRATRDPNQPQHF
J: TRBJ1-2; V: TRBV30; length: 14; CDR3: CAWSAGTGPGGYTF
J: TRBJ1-2; V: TRBV6-1; length: 13; CDR3: CASSERRNYGYTF
J: TRBJ2-7; V: TRBV19; length: 14; CDR3: CASSSPHKPYEQYF
J: TRBJ1-1; V: TRBV18; length: 13; CDR3: CASSPGQNTEAFF
J: TRBJ2-1; V: TRBV29-1; length: 18; CDR3: CSVEVVVIGALSYNEQFF
J: TRBJ1-3; V: TRBV29-1; length: 14; CDR3: CSVIAPGQGNTIYF
J: TRBJ2-7; V: TRBV5-1; length: 14; CDR3: CASTLGTDSYEQYF
J: TRBJ1-6; V: TRBV19; length: 16; CDR3: CASSIIGSSYNSPLHF
J: TRBJ1-5; V: TRBV4-2; length: 17; CDR3: CASSQVSRAGGNQPQHF
J: TRBJ2-7; V: TRBV6-5; length: 14; CDR3: CASRLAGGPNEQYF
J: TRBJ1-6; V: TRBV7-9; length: 14; CDR3: CAGQRESYNSPLHF
J: TRBJ1-2; V: TRBV19; length: 13; CDR3: CASSRQGYYGYTF
J: TRBJ2-5; V: TRBV9; length: 15; CDR3: CASSVASGRAETQYF
J: TRBJ2-3; V: TRBV3-1/TRBV3-2; length: 14; CDR3: CASSQVRGRDTQYF
J: TRBJ2-5; V: TRBV2; length: 14; CDR3: CASSARTGGETQYF
J: TRBJ2-2; V: TRBV7-2; length: 15; CDR3: CASSSGLAGIGELFF
J: TRBJ1-1; V: TRBV7-6; length: 14; CDR3: CASSLNRGGTEAFF
J: TRBJ2-6; V: TRBV4-1; length: 16; CDR3: CASSHVRESGANVLTF
J: TRBJ2-3; V: TRBV6-5; length: 14; CDR3: CASSYSSLADTQYF
J: TRBJ2-7; V: TRBV6-5; length: 15; CDR3: CASTPLTGLYHEQYF
J: TRBJ1-6; V: TRBV5-1; length: 12; CDR3: CASSSGNSPLHF
J: TRBJ1-5; V: TRBV28; length: 14; CDR3: CASSLPGAAQPQHF
J: TRBJ1-1; V: TRBV28; length: 12; CDR3: CASSGEGAVAFF
J: TRBJ1-5; V: TRBV18; length: 17; CDR3: CASSPNQGQGSNQPQHF
J: TRBJ1-4; V: TRBV19; length: 15; CDR3: CASSIGGSTREKLFF
J: TRBJ1-5; V: TRBV19; length: 15; CDR3: CASQIAGGGNQPQHF
J: TRBJ2-7; V: TRBV28; length: 14; CDR3: CASSPPGLAYEQYF
J: TRBJ2-7; V: TRBV6-5; length: 13; CDR3: CASSSPRTRTVTF
J: TRBJ1-2; V: TRBV2; length: 13; CDR3: CASGTGGEYGYTF
J: TRBJ1-3; V: TRBV6-5; length: 14; CDR3: CASSLAGVGNTIYF
J: TRBJ2-7; V: TRBV28; length: 14; CDR3: CASSLMTGTYEQYF
J: TRBJ2-3; V: TRBV18; length: 14; CDR3: CASSRDRASDTQYF
J: TRBJ2-1; V: TRBV4-2; length: 16; CDR3: CASSQHSSGSYNEQFF
J: TRBJ2-7; V: TRBV4-1; length: 15; CDR3: CASSVNQALDYEQYF
J: TRBJ2-1; V: TRBV2; length: 14; CDR3: CASRRDYPNNEQFF
J: TRBJ1-5; V: TRBV10-1; length: 14; CDR3: CASSEDRAEQPQHF
J: TRBJ1-6; V: TRBV5-1; length: 15; CDR3: CASSPYGGDNSPLHF
J: TRBJ2-1; V: TRBV7-8; length: 13; CDR3: CASSLGQGSEQFF
J: TRBJ2-2; V: TRBV5-5; length: 15; CDR3: CASSLRGPGTGELFF
J: TRBJ2-1; V: TRBV7-8; length: 18; CDR3: CASTTMMTGDFTYNEQFF
J: TRBJ1-1; V: TRBV2; length: 12; CDR3: CASSTTNTEAFF
J: TRBJ2-1; V: TRBV5-4; length: 16; CDR3: CASSFGLAGNSGEQFF
J: TRBJ2-7; V: TRBV13; length: 13; CDR3: CASSLDTNYEQYF
J: TRBJ1-5; V: TRBV19; length: 16; CDR3: CASSIPGQTSAQPQHF
J: TRBJ1-1; V: TRBV9; length: 14; CDR3: CASSPQVGQLEAFF
J: TRBJ2-2; V: TRBV29-1; length: 15; CDR3: CSVQLARAITGELFF
J: TRBJ1-3; V: TRBV11-2; length: 17; CDR3: CASSLDLYRLSGNTIYF